This T cell receptor (beta chain) was sequenced for a study of blood T cell repertoires in COVID-19. Study-level background: PBMCs, B-cell-depleted T cells, or T cells provided the cDNA or gDNA that made up the material.

Trimming pared 4 bases from V and 1 base from J, leaving 18 bases between. Germline V gene sequence: CDR1 SGHRS, CDR2 YFSETQ. CDR3 length equals 16 residues. Methods used by the authors: Scientists estimated how many nucleated cells there were by amplifying reference gene primers. Produced via immunoSEQ multiplex PCR; TCRdb's table is partial and in-frame only. For V, J and clone size, that table is used; D and trimming come from the DNA. The table shows 150,000 or so clones, with 82% occurring only once. The sequence came from a human donor with acute or convalescent COVID-19. The donor label of this sample is uncertain. The chain couples TRBV5-1 to TRBJ2-7; D remains unclear. The sequencing sample was made of peripheral blood. The CDR3 bases are TGCGCCAGCAGCCCCCGACGCCGTGCAGGTTCCTACGAGCAGTACTTC. It yields the protein CASSPRRRAGSYEQYF.